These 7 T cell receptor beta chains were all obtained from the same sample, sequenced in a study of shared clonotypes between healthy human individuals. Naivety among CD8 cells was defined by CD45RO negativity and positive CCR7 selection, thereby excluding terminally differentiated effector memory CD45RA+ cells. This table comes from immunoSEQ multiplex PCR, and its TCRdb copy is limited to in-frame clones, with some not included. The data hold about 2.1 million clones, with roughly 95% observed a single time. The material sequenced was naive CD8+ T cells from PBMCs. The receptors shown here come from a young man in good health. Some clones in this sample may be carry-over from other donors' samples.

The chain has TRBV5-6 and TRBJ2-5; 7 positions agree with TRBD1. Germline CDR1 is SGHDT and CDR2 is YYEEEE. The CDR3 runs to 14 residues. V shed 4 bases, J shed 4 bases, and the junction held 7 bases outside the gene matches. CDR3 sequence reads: CASSSRQGLETQYF. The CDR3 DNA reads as TGTGCCAGCAGCAGCCGACAGGGCTTAGAGACCCAGTACTTC.

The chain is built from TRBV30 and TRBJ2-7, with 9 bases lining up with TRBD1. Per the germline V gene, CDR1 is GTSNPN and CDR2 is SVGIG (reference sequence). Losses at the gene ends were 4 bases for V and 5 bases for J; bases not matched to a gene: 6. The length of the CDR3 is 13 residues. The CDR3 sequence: CAWNWDRADEQYF. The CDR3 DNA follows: TGTGCCTGGAACTGGGACAGGGCCGACGAGCAGTACTTC.

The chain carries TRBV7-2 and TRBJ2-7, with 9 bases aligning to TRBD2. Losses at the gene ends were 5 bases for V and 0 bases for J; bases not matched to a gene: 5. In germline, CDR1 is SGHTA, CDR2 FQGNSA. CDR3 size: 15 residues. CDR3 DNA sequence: TGTGCCAGCAGCCCTAGCGGGGCGCTCTCCTACGAGCAGTACTTC. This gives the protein CASSPSGALSYEQYF.

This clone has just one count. Written as DNA, the CDR3 is TGTGCCACCAGCAGATCAGACAGGGGCTATGAGCAGTTCTTC. Its translation: CATSRSDRGYEQFF. The V call is TRBV15, the J call TRBJ2-1, with 8 bases lining up with TRBD1. This CDR3 is built from 14 residues. The V gene's germline CDR1 is LNHNV and CDR2 YYDKDF (reference sequence). The trim removed 2 bases at V and 8 bases at J, leaving 5 bases unmatched. Complete variable domain (other parts from reference TRBV15 and TRBJ2-1): DAMVIQNPRYQVTQFGKPVTLSCSQTLNHNVMYWYQQKSSQAPKLLFHYYDKDFNNEADTPDNFQSRRPNTSFCFLDIRSPGLGDTAMYLCATSRSDRGYEQFFGPGTRLTVL.

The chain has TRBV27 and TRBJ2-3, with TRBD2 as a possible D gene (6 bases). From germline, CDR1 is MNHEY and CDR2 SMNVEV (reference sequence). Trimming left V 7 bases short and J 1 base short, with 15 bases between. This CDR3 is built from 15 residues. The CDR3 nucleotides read TGTGCCAGCACGAGACGGGAGTTCGGCACAGATACGCAGTATTTT. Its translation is CASTRREFGTDTQYF.

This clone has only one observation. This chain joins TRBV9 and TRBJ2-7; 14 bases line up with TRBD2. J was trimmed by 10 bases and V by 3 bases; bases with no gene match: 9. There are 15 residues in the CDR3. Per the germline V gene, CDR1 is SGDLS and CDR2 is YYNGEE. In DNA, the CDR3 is TGTGCCAGCAGCGCAAGCCCGGGACTAGCGGGAGTCCAGTACTTC. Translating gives CASSASPGLAGVQYF. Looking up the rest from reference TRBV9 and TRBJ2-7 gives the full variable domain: DSGVTQTPKHLITATGQRVTLRCSPRSGDLSVYWYQQSLDQGLQFLIQYYNGEERAKGNILERFSAQQFPDLHSELNLSSLELGDSALYFCASSASPGLAGVQYFGPGTRLTVT.

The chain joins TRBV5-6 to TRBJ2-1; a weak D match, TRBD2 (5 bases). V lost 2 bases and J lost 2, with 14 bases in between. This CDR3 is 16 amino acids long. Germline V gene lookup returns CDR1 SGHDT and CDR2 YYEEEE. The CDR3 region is CASSFMREKAYNEQFF. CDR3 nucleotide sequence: TGTGCCAGCAGCTTTATGAGGGAGAAGGCCTACAATGAGCAGTTCTTC.